The present TCR beta chain was sequenced within a study of technical replicates of blood from a few donors. Germline V gives CDR1 SGHRS, CDR2 YFSETQ. The V gene lost 0 bases and the J gene lost 7 bases, with 10 bases spanning the gap. The CDR3 contains 13 residues. Sequenced by immunoSEQ multiplex PCR; TCRdb stores in-frame clones only, minus some. The table records about 93,000 clones, 95% of them present only once. This clone appeared once. The chain recombines TRBV5-1 with TRBJ1-2; perhaps TRBD1 as D (6 bases). Sequenced material: T cells isolated from PBMCs. The origin of this receptor is a human donor in good health. The CDR3 region is CASSLEGGGGYTF. CDR3 DNA: TGCGCCAGCAGCTTGGAAGGGGGTGGTGGCTACACCTTC.